This TCR beta chain emerged from a study of immune heterogeneity within non-small cell lung tumors. Looking at the study overall: Classification of the tumors gave a handful of squamous cell carcinomas, approximately 10 non-squamous carcinomas and 1 not otherwise specified.

Amplification of the TCR beta CDR3 was achieved through multiplex PCR with 32 V and 13 J primers. TCRdb processed the multiplex PCR reads anew with MiXCR; each CDR3 protein has one entry. The sample has some 5,600 distinct CDR3 sequences, about 17% seen once. The CDR3 totals 13 residues. The germline CDR1 and CDR2 sequences are ENHRY and SYGVKD. Template material for each sample was approximately 0.65 ug of bulk tumor genomic DNA. Primary tumors were biopsied several times each, far apart, intraoperatively. Patients went through curative surgery, and their non-small cell lung cancer was untreated and newly diagnosed. Points on this clonotype: At one boundary the junction diverges from the germline segment, which might be a read error.

The sequence derives from a middle-aged man with non-small cell lung cancer. The chain has TRBV10-3 and TRBJ2-2; D remains unclear. The sample was lung tumor tissue. The CDR3 nucleotides are TGTGACATCACTTCTACGAACACCGGGGAGCTGTTTTTT. Its translation: CDITSTNTGELFF.